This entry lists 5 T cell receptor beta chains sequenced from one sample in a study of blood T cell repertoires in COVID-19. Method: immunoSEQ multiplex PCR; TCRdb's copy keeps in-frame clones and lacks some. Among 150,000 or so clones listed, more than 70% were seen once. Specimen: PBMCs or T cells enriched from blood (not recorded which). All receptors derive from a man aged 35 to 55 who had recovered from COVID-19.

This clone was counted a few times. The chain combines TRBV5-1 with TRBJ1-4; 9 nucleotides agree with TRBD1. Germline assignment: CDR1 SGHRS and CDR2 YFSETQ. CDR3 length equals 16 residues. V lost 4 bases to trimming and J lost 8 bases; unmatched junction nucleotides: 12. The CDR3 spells CASSTTTGTGKEKLFF. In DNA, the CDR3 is TGCGCCAGCAGCACAACTACCGGGACAGGGAAGGAAAAACTGTTTTTT.

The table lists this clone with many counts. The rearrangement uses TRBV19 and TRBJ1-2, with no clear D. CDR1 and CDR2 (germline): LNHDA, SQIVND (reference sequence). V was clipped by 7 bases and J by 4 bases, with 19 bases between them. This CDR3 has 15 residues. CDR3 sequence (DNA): TGTGCCAGTACCCCCGAAGGAGGAGTCTCCTATGGCTACACCTTC. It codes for CASTPEGGVSYGYTF.

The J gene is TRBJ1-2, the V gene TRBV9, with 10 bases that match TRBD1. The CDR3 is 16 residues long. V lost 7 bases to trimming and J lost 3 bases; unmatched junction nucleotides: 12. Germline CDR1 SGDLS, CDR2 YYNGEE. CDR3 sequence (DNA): TGTGCCAGCTTCCGGGACAGGGGTCAACCAGACTATGGCTACACCTTC. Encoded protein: CASFRDRGQPDYGYTF.

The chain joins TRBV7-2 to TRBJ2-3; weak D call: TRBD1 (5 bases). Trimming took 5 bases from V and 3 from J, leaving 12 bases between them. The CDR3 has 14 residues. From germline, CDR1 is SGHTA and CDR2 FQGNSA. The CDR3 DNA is TGTGCCAGCAGCGCAGGGTTGTGGACAGATACGCAGTATTTT. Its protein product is CASSAGLWTDTQYF.

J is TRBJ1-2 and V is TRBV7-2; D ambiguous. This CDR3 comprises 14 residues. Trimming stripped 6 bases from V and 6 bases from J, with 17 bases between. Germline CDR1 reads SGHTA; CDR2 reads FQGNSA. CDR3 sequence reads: CASSGRSIINGYTF. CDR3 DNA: TGTGCCAGCAGTGGGAGGAGTATCATTAATGGCTACACCTTC.